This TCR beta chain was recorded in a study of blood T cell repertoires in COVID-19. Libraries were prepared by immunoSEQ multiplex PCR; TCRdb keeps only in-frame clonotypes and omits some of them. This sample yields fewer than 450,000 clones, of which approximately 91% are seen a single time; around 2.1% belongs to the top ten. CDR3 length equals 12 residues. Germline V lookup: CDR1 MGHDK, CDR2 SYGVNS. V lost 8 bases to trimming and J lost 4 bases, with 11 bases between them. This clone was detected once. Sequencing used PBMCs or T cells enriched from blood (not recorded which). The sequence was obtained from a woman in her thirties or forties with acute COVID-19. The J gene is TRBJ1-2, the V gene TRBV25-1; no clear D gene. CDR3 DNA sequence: TGTGCCAGCCGATCGCAGGCCTATGGCTACACCTTC. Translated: CASRSQAYGYTF.